This TCR beta chain was identified during a study of blood T cell repertoires in COVID-19. Study overall: The United States, Italy and Spain supplied acute and convalescent COVID-19 samples. Sample material is recorded as cDNA or gDNA derived from T cells, B-cell-depleted T cells, or PBMCs.

Germline V lookup: CDR1 SGHTA, CDR2 FQGTGA. The CDR3 spans 12 residues. V lost 0 bases, J lost 8 bases, and 4 bases lay in between. How the authors handled the data: Counts of nucleated cells, estimated from reference gene primer amplification, were obtained. Produced via immunoSEQ multiplex PCR; TCRdb's table is partial and in-frame only. Clone size and the V and J calls come from that table; the DNA yielded D and trimming. The sample holds about 94,000 clones, more than 75% seen once. This sequence originates from a woman of 80 years or more with acute or convalescent COVID-19. Sequencing used peripheral blood. This chain links TRBV7-3 with TRBJ2-2; unclear D gene. CDR3 in amino acids: CASSLTRGELFF. The CDR3 DNA follows: TGTGCCAGCAGCTTAACCAGGGGGGAGCTGTTTTTT.